This T cell receptor beta chain was sequenced for a study of T cells after yellow fever vaccination. The overall study: It was SMART-Seq v4 Ultra Low Input that prepared the fractions with low cell numbers. Study-wide results and limits: A large majority of primary-vaccination clones showed up again after the booster (around 95% CD4, 75% to 90% CD8).

CDR3 length: 14 amino acids. Deletions cut 2 bases from V and 2 bases from J, with 4 bases between. Germline V CDR1 and CDR2: SNHLY, FYNNEI. Making TCR cDNA involved 5'RACE template switching, which added UMIs and a universal primer site. TCRdb itself ran the 5' RACE reads through MiXCR, one entry per CDR3 protein. Altogether hundreds of thousands of distinct CDR3 sequences are present, around 4% being singletons, with the ten largest covering roughly a quarter. This clonotype came up a few times. Its antigen is unidentified. The receptor comes from a man between 18 and 29 years old who received the YFV17D yellow fever vaccine. The source was PBMCs, collected on the day of the yellow fever booster vaccination. The J gene is TRBJ2-6, the V gene TRBV2, with D uncertain. This CDR3 is CASSETPGANVLTF. CDR3 nucleotides: TGTGCCAGCAGTGAAACTCCTGGGGCCAACGTCCTGACTTTC.